This T cell receptor (beta chain) stems from a study of control samples from healthy donors and cancer patients. Sequencing was performed with immunoSEQ multiplex PCR; in TCRdb, only in-frame clones are kept and a portion is missing. The sample lists 130,000 or so clones; approximately 91% were seen once. This sequence originates from a middle-aged man in good health. Sequences were obtained from blood.

The DNA of the CDR3 is TGTGCCAGTAGTATAGAGTTCCTCTCCAAAAACATTCAGTACTTC. Translating gives CASSIEFLSKNIQYF. The genes are TRBV19 and TRBJ2-4, with D unresolved. The CDR3 loop spans 15 amino acids. V dropped 0 bases and J dropped 2 bases, with 8 bases sitting between them. Looked up from germline, CDR1 is LNHDA and CDR2 is SQIVND (reference sequence).